Below are 4 T cell receptor beta chains sequenced from a single sample in a study of CD8+ T cells in alopecia areata. TCR sequencing used cDNA made by reverse transcription of extracted RNA. Only in-frame clones appear in the TCRdb table, and some are missing; sequencing was by immunoSEQ multiplex PCR. The table includes about 200,000 clones, roughly 64% detected once. Treatment meaning: oral pan-JAK inhibitor, 5-10 mg twice daily. The sample was CD4+ T cells sorted from blood, taken at week 24, from a patient treated with tofacitinib. The receptors here all came from a human donor with alopecia areata.

This clone appeared a few times. The V and J genes are TRBV5-1 and TRBJ1-4; 7 bases match TRBD1. Germline V lookup: CDR1 SGHRS, CDR2 YFSETQ. There are 16 residues in the CDR3. V was clipped by 5 bases and J by 8 bases; unmatched bases: 15. CDR3 nucleotide sequence: TGCGCCAGCAGTTTGACAGGGTCCCCCATCGGCGAAAAACTGTTTTTT. This encodes CASSLTGSPIGEKLFF. Based on the CDR3 plus reference TRBV5-1 and TRBJ1-4, the full variable domain is KAGVTQTPRYLIKTRGQQVTLSCSPISGHRSVSWYQQTPGQGLQFLFEYFSETQRNKGNFPGRFSGRQFSNSRSEMNVSTLELGDSALYLCASSLTGSPIGEKLFFGSGTQLSVL.

This chain uses TRBV27 with TRBJ2-4; D gene ambiguous. CDR3 size: 14 residues. The germline V and J ends were trimmed by 5 bases and 5 bases, with 13 bases remaining between them. Per the germline V gene, CDR1 is MNHEY and CDR2 is SMNVEV (reference sequence). The CDR3 region is CASSPKDGENIQYF. CDR3 nucleotide sequence: TGTGCCAGCAGTCCAAAGGACGGAGAAAACATTCAGTACTTC.

The chain carries TRBV7-9 and TRBJ1-1; no clear D gene. Trimming removed 7 bases from V and 1 base from J, with 10 bases in between. The germline V gene encodes CDR1 SEHNR and CDR2 FQNEAQ (reference sequence). There are 13 residues in the CDR3. CDR3 DNA: TGTGCCAGCATTCCGTGGGGGAACACTGAAGCTTTCTTT. Translated, it gives CASIPWGNTEAFF.

The rearrangement links TRBV7-2 to TRBJ2-5, with 11 bases fitting TRBD2. The CDR3 contains 16 residues. Losses at the gene ends were 3 bases for V and 5 bases for J; bases not matched to a gene: 8. Germline lookup yields CDR1 SGHTA and CDR2 FQGNSA. CDR3 residues: CASSFASGRSAETQYF. As DNA, the CDR3 is TGTGCCAGCAGCTTCGCTAGCGGGAGGAGTGCGGAGACCCAGTACTTC.